These T cell receptor beta chains were read from a single sample in a study of T cells in Graves' hyperthyroidism and ophthalmopathy. MiXCR was run by TCRdb on the multiplex PCR reads, yielding one entry per CDR3 protein. The sample lists about 320,000 distinct CDR3 sequences; approximately 17% were seen once. Input material: blood. The receptors shown here come from a man aged 25-40 years with Graves' hyperthyroidism. The CDR3 runs from the conserved cysteine through the conserved F or W. A D gene is named only where the DNA matches it firmly. Some rows mark clone size as missing; the rest say once, few, many or name a class of expanded clone.

>TRBJ1-6|TRBV6-1|.|.
CASRREAGYNSPLHF
TGTGCCAGCAGACGTGAGGCAGGGTACAATTCACCCCTCCACTTT
>TRBJ1-2|TRBV29-1|.|.
CSVVWGYGYTF
TGCAGCGTTGTATGGGGGTATGGCTACACCTTC
>TRBJ1-5|TRBV4-1|.|.
CASSQTHRRVGNQPQHF
TGCGCCAGCAGCCAAACACACCGCCGGGTAGGCAATCAGCCCCAGCATTTT
>TRBJ2-3|TRBV24-1|few|.
CATSDLRAGPLNTQYF
TGTGCCACCAGTGATTTGAGGGCAGGGCCTCTGAATACGCAGTATTTT
>TRBJ1-1|TRBV28|many|TRBD1
CASRSGTDNTEAFF
TGTGCCAGCAGATCCGGGACAGATAACACTGAAGCTTTCTTT
>TRBJ2-5|TRBV27|many|TRBD2
CASSFSSGREKETQYF
TGTGCCAGCAGTTTTAGTAGCGGGAGGGAAAAAGAGACCCAGTACTTC
>TRBJ2-3|TRBV12-3/TRBV12-4|.|.
CASSLPAIPTDTQYF
TGTGCCAGCAGTTTACCGGCTATTCCGACAGATACGCAGTATTTT
>TRBJ2-7|TRBV20-1|.|.
CSASGLSYEQYF
TGCAGTGCTAGTGGGCTCTCCTACGAGCAGTACTTC
>TRBJ2-7|TRBV4-1|few|TRBD2
CASSTGLAGTYEQYF
TGCGCCAGCAGCACGGGACTAGCGGGTACCTACGAGCAGTACTTC
>TRBJ2-2|TRBV28|many|.
CASRAGVTTGELFF
TGTGCCAGCAGGGCCGGGGTGACAACCGGGGAGCTGTTTTTT
>TRBJ1-3|TRBV3-1|many|.
CASSQERLLPGNTIYF
TGTGCCAGCAGCCAAGAAAGGCTCTTACCAGGAAACACCATATATTTT
>TRBJ2-2|TRBV2|many|TRBD1
CASRGQGNTGELFF
TGTGCCAGCAGGGGACAGGGGAACACCGGGGAGCTGTTTTTT
>TRBJ2-2|TRBV10-3|.|TRBD2
CAISEASGRRTGELFF
TGTGCCATCAGTGAAGCTAGCGGGAGGCGGACCGGGGAGCTGTTTTTT
>TRBJ2-5|TRBV20-1|few|.
CSARPGLGTQYF
TGCAGTGCCCGCCCAGGGCTCGGGACCCAGTACTTC
>TRBJ2-1|TRBV28|many|TRBD1
CASTGTGAYNEQFF
TGTGCCAGCACCGGGACAGGGGCTTACAATGAGCAGTTCTTC
>TRBJ2-3|TRBV7-9|few|.
CASSQTQGRTSDTQYF
TGTGCCAGCAGCCAGACCCAGGGAAGGACCTCAGATACGCAGTATTTT
>TRBJ2-3|TRBV2|many|.
CASSYTDTQYF
TGTGCCAGCAGTTACACAGATACGCAGTATTTT
>TRBJ2-1|TRBV7-9|few|TRBD2
CASSFPAGYNEQFF
TGTGCCAGCAGCTTCCCAGCGGGATATAATGAGCAGTTCTTC
>TRBJ1-5|TRBV28|many|TRBD1
CASSQETGRGQPQHF
TGTGCCAGCAGTCAAGAGACAGGGAGAGGTCAGCCCCAGCATTTT
>TRBJ1-4|TRBV7-9|few|TRBD1
CASSSDRGRATNEKLFF
TGTGCCAGCAGCTCCGACAGGGGGCGCGCAACTAATGAAAAACTGTTTTTT
>TRBJ2-2|TRBV7-2|many|.
CASSLEPPGELFF
TGTGCCAGCAGCTTAGAACCGCCAGGGGAGCTGTTTTTT
>TRBJ2-3|TRBV7-6|.|.
CASSSYHQTSTDTQYF
TGTGCCAGCAGCTCCTACCACCAAACTAGCACAGATACGCAGTATTTT
>TRBJ2-7|TRBV7-6|.|.
CASSLAFSQEQYF
TGTGCCAGCAGCTTAGCGTTTTCTCAAGAGCAGTACTTC
>TRBJ1-3|TRBV18|.|.
CASSPRPGLSGNTIYF
TGTGCCAGCTCACCACGTCCAGGACTCTCTGGAAACACCATATATTTT
>TRBJ2-2|TRBV30|many|TRBD2
CAWSVLAGAGELFF
TGTGCCTGGAGTGTACTAGCGGGAGCCGGGGAGCTGTTTTTT
>TRBJ2-7|TRBV12-3/TRBV12-4|.|TRBD1
CASSLGQGLSEQYF
TGTGCCAGCAGTTTGGGACAGGGTTTATCCGAGCAGTACTTC
>TRBJ2-6|TRBV5-1|many|.
CASSESPGTSGANVLTF
TGCGCCAGCAGCGAATCTCCGGGGACCTCTGGGGCCAACGTCCTGACTTTC
>TRBJ2-5|TRBV11-2|many|.
CASSLGSPEETQYF
TGTGCCAGCAGCTTAGGGAGCCCCGAAGAGACCCAGTACTTC
>TRBJ1-5|TRBV7-9|.|.
CASSNTGLPLEPQHF
TGTGCCAGCAGTAATACGGGACTTCCCTTGGAGCCCCAGCATTTT
>TRBJ2-7|TRBV3-1|many|TRBD1
CASSKGQVVEQYF
TGTGCCAGCAGCAAGGGACAGGTTGTCGAGCAGTACTTC
>TRBJ2-1|TRBV7-9|.|.
CASSPGTARLEQFF
TGTGCCAGCAGCCCCGGGACCGCCCGGCTAGAGCAGTTCTTC
>TRBJ2-3|TRBV9|few|.
CASSLRGSGEDTQYF
TGTGCCAGCAGCCTACGGGGGAGTGGGGAAGATACGCAGTATTTT
>TRBJ2-1|TRBV19|.|TRBD2
CASNKREGDEQFF
TGTGCCAGTAACAAGCGGGAGGGCGATGAGCAGTTCTTC
>TRBJ2-7|TRBV19|.|.
CASRGGGGYNYEQYF
TGTGCCAGTAGAGGGGGGGGGGGCTACAACTACGAGCAGTACTTC
>TRBJ2-5|TRBV30|.|.
CAWSLGAGKTQYF
TGTGCCTGGAGTCTAGGGGCCGGAAAGACCCAGTACTTC
>TRBJ2-1|TRBV24-1|.|TRBD1
CATSDSGQGANEQFF
TGTGCCACCAGTGATTCGGGACAGGGGGCGAATGAGCAGTTCTTC
>TRBJ2-2|TRBV5-4|.|.
CASGGAGAGELFF
TGTGCCAGCGGGGGGGCGGGAGCCGGGGAGCTGTTTTTT
>TRBJ2-7|TRBV7-3|many|TRBD2
CASSLMAGGKQYF
TGTGCCAGCAGCTTAATGGCGGGAGGCAAGCAGTACTTC
>TRBJ1-1|TRBV14|.|.
CASSHYEGTEAFF
TGTGCCAGCAGCCATTACGAAGGGACCGAAGCTTTCTTT
>TRBJ2-3|TRBV15|many|.
CATSPRPERTGRRYF
TGTGCCACCAGCCCCCGACCAGAGAGAACGGGGAGGAGGTATTTT
>TRBJ1-2|TRBV5-5|few|.
CASSLDLWTATVYTF
TGTGCCAGCAGCTTGGATCTCTGGACAGCTACCGTCTACACCTTC